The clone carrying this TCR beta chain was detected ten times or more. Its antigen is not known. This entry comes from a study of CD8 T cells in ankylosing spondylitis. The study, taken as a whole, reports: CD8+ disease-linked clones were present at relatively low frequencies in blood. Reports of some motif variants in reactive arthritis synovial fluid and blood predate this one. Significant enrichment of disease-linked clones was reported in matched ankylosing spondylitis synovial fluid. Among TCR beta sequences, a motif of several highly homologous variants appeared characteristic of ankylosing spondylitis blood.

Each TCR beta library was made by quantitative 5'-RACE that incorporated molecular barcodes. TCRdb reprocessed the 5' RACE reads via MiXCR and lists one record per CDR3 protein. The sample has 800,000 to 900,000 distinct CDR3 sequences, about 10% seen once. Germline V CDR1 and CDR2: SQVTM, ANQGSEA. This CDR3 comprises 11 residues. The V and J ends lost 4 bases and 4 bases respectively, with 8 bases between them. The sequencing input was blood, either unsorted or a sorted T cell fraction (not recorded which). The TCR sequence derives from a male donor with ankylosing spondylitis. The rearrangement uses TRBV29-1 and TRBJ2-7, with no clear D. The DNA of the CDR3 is TGCAGCGTTGGAGAAAATTACGAGCAGTACTTC. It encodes CSVGENYEQYF.